This T cell receptor beta chain stems from a study of cytomegalovirus exposure and HLA in healthy donors (dated by TCRdb to 2016 to 2017). Looking at the study overall: An earlier analysis of roughly 610 of the donors reported under 300 Gb of sequence data and 117 million unique TCR beta sequences obtained from 150 million to 200 million T cells. An early release covering just under 650 HLA-typed donors comprised about 300 gigabases of sequencing data and 85 million to 100 million unique TCR sequences. In a later analysis, previously published TCR beta repertoires from 550 to 700 donors were re-analyzed and high-resolution HLA genotyping was added so that TCR occurrence patterns could be studied. Donor age, sex, ethnicity and CMV serostatus were compiled together with the repertoire data. Across 300 to 400 genotyped donors of the cohort, an average of roughly 250,000 unique TCR beta nucleotide sequences per donor were sequenced, and roughly a sixth of those sequences were non-productive. Because of strong linkage in the cohort, 4 to 6 DR-DQ haplotypes were treated as single units for association and clustering. To predict cytomegalovirus infection status, the study combined high-throughput TCR immunosequencing, statistical association of individual TCRs with disease status, and machine learning. Using immunosequencing, the study profiled T cell repertoires from 500 to 800 subjects and related those repertoires to cytomegalovirus serostatus. Typing coverage differed by locus: A, B, C, DRB1 and DQB1 were typed in roughly 620-640 donors, DQA1 in 500 to 550, DPA1 in some 610, and DPB1 in 450 to 480. The study was designed to test whether signatures of past pathogen exposure could be identified by cataloging public T cell receptors. Besides the first cohort of approximately 710 subjects, a separate validation cohort made up of some 110 different subjects was used. An earlier analysis of approximately 500 of the donors applied high-throughput TCR beta sequencing to assess whether each TCR beta V gene segment acted as functional or pseudogenic. Of the approximately 400 genotyped donors, roughly 85% fell in the genetic ancestry cluster associated with self-reported Caucasian donors. All discovery cohort repertoires had been generated using a single sequencing platform. In the later analysis, no new phenotypic data were used to find candidate immune exposures; instead, reliance was placed on TCR beta sequences and their occurrence across donors. A later genetic analysis used genome-wide SNP genotypes for 398 of the 666 donors, treating that subset as a discovery cohort. Both class I and class II loci were covered by HLA typing, at four-digit resolution. The paper as a whole reports these results and caveats: Broadly in line with IMGT annotations, most TCR beta V segments showed up in productive rearrangements about 87% or about 30% of the time in an earlier analysis of around 550 of the donors. In vitro tests confirmed that three of the cytomegalovirus-associated TCR beta chains recognize cytomegalovirus antigens. HLA typing was unavailable for some donors at each locus, so association tests used only the typed subset. It was suggested by the authors that the approach could potentially be generalized to other disease states and immunological phenotypes. Correlated functional status among segregating V segments might be attributable to linkage disequilibrium, but an unknown experimental factor could not be ruled out. Several of the top co-occurrence clusters appeared to be linked to parvovirus B19, influenza, CMV and Epstein-Barr virus, according to a later analysis. The earlier analysis of fewer than 750 of the donors excluded 15 to 20 rarely observed V segments, including chromosome 9 orphons, because counts were too low. The classifier was reported to diagnose cytomegalovirus status with high specificity and sensitivity in both the original and validation cohorts. The presence/absence analyses assumed that sequencing depth was roughly uniform across donors, and that assumption may not be true. When HLA alleles, especially DR and DQ, strongly co-occurred, TCR associations were difficult to assign to individual alleles. The cohort was sequenced for TCR beta chains only, and without alpha or paired-chain data the features that could be detected were limited. In a later analysis, around 15,000 TCR beta sequences were associated with specific HLA alleles at a false discovery rate of 0.05. In a later genetic analysis, a missense DCLRE1C variant was associated with V-gene and J-gene trimming of TCR beta chains, and the association was replicated in an independent cohort. While some public TCRs were present in many individuals, most TCR sequences turned up only very rarely across donors. In a later analysis, most CMV-associated TCR beta chains were found to appear HLA-restricted, with HLA associations seemingly driven largely by CMV exposure. The sequencing pipeline was judged likely to have produced a cluster of highly shared sequence variants as a technical artifact. According to a later genetic analysis, donors in an Asian-associated ancestry cluster had fewer N-insertions in productive TCRs than the roughly 700-donor mean. A further reported finding was that TCR beta sequences accurately predicted the HLA-A and HLA-B alleles for most subjects in the first cohort. For the cohort, immune exposure information was limited to CMV serostatus. The study gave a list of 150 to 200 TCR beta chains associated with cytomegalovirus. Because the 87-base-pair reads could not distinguish some IMGT-functional V segments, including TRBV6-2 and TRBV6-3, those segments were excluded. In a later analysis, HLA-associated TCR beta chains showed more clonal expansion and lower generation probabilities than non-associated chains that were equally common. In a later analysis, the rate of TCR association differed among HLA loci, with DRB1 alleles having the most associated TCRs and HLA-C alleles having the fewest.

As for this clone: What this receptor recognizes is not known. Qualities for individual bases were not recorded, and no much larger clone is one base off.

Libraries were constructed by the immunoSEQ multiplex PCR assay. For the multiplex PCR, a mixture combining 60 forward primers for TCR Vbeta segments and 13 reverse primers for TCR Jbeta segments was used. The CDR3 region of rearranged TCR beta genes was amplified from genomic DNA with a multiplex PCR assay. The amplified TCR beta libraries were sequenced on the Illumina HiSeq System as 87-base-pair reads. As for how the authors treated the data: A later analysis counted about 80 million unique TCR beta chains across the 550 to 700 repertoires, and approximately 11 million of these chains were shared by at least two donors. Raw reads were error-corrected and collapsed into unique sequences by a nearest-neighbor algorithm in which closely related sequences were merged to remove PCR and sequencing errors. To assign V, D and J gene segments, CDR3 sequences were aligned to IMGT reference sequences. For a sequence to be retained, a match of at least six nucleotides was required to both a V gene segment and a J gene segment. A rearrangement counted as productive if the CDR3 had no stop codons and remained in frame with V and J, and every other rearrangement counted as non-productive. CDR3 was defined by IMGT convention, running from the second conserved V-encoded cysteine to the conserved J-encoded phenylalanine. In an earlier analysis of more than 550 of the donors, sequences lacking an unambiguous match to a single V gene segment were excluded. An earlier analysis of 587 of the donors classified V segments as functional when productive rearrangements were above 56.7% and as segregating when the standard deviation between donors was above 5%. To diagnose cytomegalovirus status from the catalog of TCR beta chain sequences, a statistical classification framework was built. A later analysis assigned V and J genes by comparing TCR nucleotide sequences with IMGT/GENE-DB human TR gene sequences. In a later analysis, CDR3 sequences and most-parsimonious VDJ recombination scenarios were assigned using the TCRdist pipeline. In a later analysis, every TCR beta chain was defined by the combination of its CDR3 amino acid sequence and its V-gene family, and reads without a unique V-gene family were dropped. To address suspected cross-contamination and a sequencing artifact, a later analysis removed 450 to 700 highly shared, low-generation-probability nucleotide sequences. For each public chain, a later analysis derived a clonal expansion index from normalized ranks of inferred template counts within each repertoire. Generation probabilities in a later analysis came from a VDJ recombination model fitted to out-of-frame rearrangements, and those results were checked against IGoR. A later analysis scored TCR-TCR, TCR-HLA and TCR-CMV co-occurrence with hypergeometric tests, applying a repertoire-size bias correction to TCR pairs. False discovery rates were estimated in a later analysis by permuting HLA or CMV assignments 20 times. A later analysis grouped co-occurring TCRs with DBSCAN, adding TCRdist sequence similarity when clustering within HLA-allele-positive subsets. Co-occurrence clustering excluded repertoires with fewer than 30,000 or more than 120,000 public chains, plus five with anomalous nucleotide sharing. The source is immuneACCESS, and TCRdb retained only in-frame sequences with V and J called. Part of the clones is not carried over; for the studies checked, unresolved V genes explain less than half of this, and the remainder is unexplained. V, J and clone size are taken as reported in that table, and D and trimming were inferred from the DNA itself. Counted in this sample were about 160,000 clones; around 74% of them appeared once. Together, the top ten hold under 2.5% of the sample.

V and J lose 2 bases and 10 bases, and a span of 12 bases separates them. From its cysteine to its phenylalanine, the CDR3 spans 13 amino acids. Here the CDR3 DNA is all that survives: 39 bases in frame from base 1. In the germline V gene, CDR1 corresponds to SGDLS and CDR2 to YYNGEE. The cohort comprised 666 healthy bone marrow donors. At the time of sampling, every cohort member was nominally healthy, though immune exposures that went unrecorded were likely present. The donor was CMV seronegative and was included in the group of several hundred seronegative cohort members. Each donor provided a peripheral blood sample, and peripheral blood mononuclear cells were used for TCR beta sequencing. Genomic DNA extraction from the blood cell samples was performed with the Qiagen DNeasy Blood Extraction Kit.

The sequencing sample was made of PBMCs. The clonotype comes from a female donor in good health and CMV-seronegative. The chain is assembled from TRBV9 and TRBJ1-4; the D gene assignment is ambiguous. The DNA is as follows: TGTGCCAGCAGCGTCGAGACAATGGGAAAACTGTTTTTT. Translated, it gives CASSVETMGKLFF.